This passage covers 18 T cell receptor beta chains from one sample sequenced in a study of T-cell reconstitution after alpha-beta-depleted transplantation in children. Unique molecular identifiers were built into the TCRbeta library. TCRdb fed the PCR reads into MiXCR, producing one record per CDR3 protein. Here the sample spans just under 550,000 distinct CDR3 sequences, around 18% being singletons. The sequenced sample was PBMCs from the stem cell graft donor, obtained from the stem cell graft. The source of these receptors is a human donor who donated a stem cell graft to a child with acute lymphoblastic leukemia.

This chain connects TRBV27 to TRBJ2-1; 10 bases align to TRBD2. With 4 bases clipped from V and 5 bases from J, the junction kept 5 bases outside the gene matches. CDR1 and CDR2 (germline): MNHEY, SMNVEV (reference sequence). The CDR3 runs 15 residues. CDR3 DNA: TGTGCCAGCAGTTCCCGGACTAGCGGAGACAATGAGCAGTTCTTC. Encoded protein: CASSSRTSGDNEQFF.

A few counts support this clonotype. V usage is TRBV6-1 and J usage is TRBJ2-1; 7 nucleotides agree with TRBD2. The CDR3 has 13 residues. Germline assignment: CDR1 MNHNS and CDR2 SASEGT. The trim removed 7 bases at V and 9 bases at J, leaving 9 bases unmatched. CDR3 DNA sequence: TGTGCCAGCAAGTCCCCTAGCGGAGGTGAGCAGTTCTTC. Translating it yields CASKSPSGGEQFF.

This clonotype was recorded at least ten times. The gene calls are TRBV5-1 and TRBJ2-1, with a weak D call TRBD1 (5 bases). Germline V gene data show CDR1 as SGHRS and CDR2 as YFSETQ. The CDR3 totals 13 residues. Trimming pared 0 bases from V and 6 bases from J, leaving 7 bases between. The CDR3 spells CASSLGQPNEQFF. As DNA, the CDR3 is TGCGCCAGCAGCTTGGGACAGCCCAATGAGCAGTTCTTC.

V usage is TRBV4-1 and J usage is TRBJ2-7, with 8 positions matching TRBD2. Per the germline V gene, CDR1 is MGHRA and CDR2 is YSYEKL. J gave up 1 base and V 1 base, and 6 bases lay outside the gene matches. There are 16 residues in the CDR3. The CDR3: CASSQGILAASYEQYF. CDR3 DNA sequence: TGCGCCAGCAGCCAAGGGATACTAGCGGCTTCCTACGAGCAGTACTTC.

V and J are TRBV12-3 or TRBV12-4 and TRBJ1-2; D is unclear. The CDR3 length is 12 residues. V lost 5 bases and J 7 bases, leaving 11 bases between the germline ends. The CDR3 DNA reads TGTGCCAGCAGTCCCCTTCCGGCTGGCTACACCTTC. Protein sequence: CASSPLPAGYTF.

There are a few counts of this clonotype. The genes are TRBV7-9 and TRBJ2-3, with TRBD2 matching over 12 bases. The V segment lost 5 bases and the J segment 0 bases; nucleotides outside the gene matches: 6. Germline CDR1 SEHNR, CDR2 FQNEAQ (reference sequence). There are 17 residues in the CDR3. The CDR3 nucleotides are TGTGCCAGCAGCCAATGGACTAGCGGGATGAGCACAGATACGCAGTATTTT. The encoded protein is CASSQWTSGMSTDTQYF.

The gene calls are TRBV12-3 or TRBV12-4 and TRBJ2-7; D unresolved. This CDR3 spans 14 amino acids. Trimming removed 0 bases at V and 2 bases at J, with 8 bases between. Here the CDR3 DNA reads TGTGCCAGCAGTTTAGCGGTTGCTACCTACGAGCAGTACTTC. Its translation is CASSLAVATYEQYF.

This clonotype was recorded many times. The chain joins TRBV12-3 or TRBV12-4 to TRBJ2-5; D ambiguous. Trimming took 6 bases from V and 5 from J, leaving 7 bases between them. The CDR3 runs 11 residues. The CDR3 protein is CASSIGETQYF. As DNA, the CDR3 is TGTGCCAGCAGCATCGGGGAGACCCAGTACTTC.

The table lists this clonotype with a few counts. This chain links TRBV7-9 with TRBJ2-1; D not certain. In germline, CDR1 is SEHNR, CDR2 FQNEAQ (reference sequence). This CDR3 contains 15 residues. The V gene lost 1 base and the J gene lost 6 bases, with 13 bases spanning the gap. DNA of the CDR3: TGTGCCAGCAGCTTAGTGTCTCGGTCCCCCAATGAGCAGTTCTTC. Protein sequence: CASSLVSRSPNEQFF.

The chain is built from TRBV27 and TRBJ2-7, with D uncertain. CDR1 is MNHEY and CDR2 is SMNVEV in the germline V gene (reference sequence). With 5 bases removed from V and 4 bases from J, the gap between germline ends came to 15 bases. There are 14 residues in the CDR3. The chain's CDR3 is CASSPRPYVYEQYF. The CDR3 nucleotides read TGTGCCAGCAGTCCCCGGCCGTATGTGTACGAGCAGTACTTC.

V usage is TRBV27 and J usage is TRBJ1-3, with D unresolved. V shed 6 bases and J shed 4 bases, with 13 bases lying between them. Germline lookup yields CDR1 MNHEY and CDR2 SMNVEV (reference sequence). This CDR3 has 14 amino acids. The CDR3 bases are TGTGCCAGCAGCCGAGGAGGTCCCGGAAACACCATATATTTT. It is translated as CASSRGGPGNTIYF.

This clonotype was seen a handful of times. J is TRBJ2-7 and V is TRBV12-3 or TRBV12-4; unclear D gene. This CDR3 has 13 residues. V was cut by 5 bases and J by 4 bases, with 12 bases left in between. CDR3 in DNA: TGTGCCAGCAGTCCCTACTCCCGTTACGAGCAGTACTTC. It yields the protein CASSPYSRYEQYF.

This clonotype was recorded a few times. This sequence joins TRBV12-3 or TRBV12-4 and TRBJ2-5, with D unresolved. The CDR3 is 14 residues long. The V and J ends lost 6 bases and 3 bases respectively, with 14 bases between them. DNA of the CDR3: TGTGCCAGCAGCCCCTTCTTGCCTAAAGAGACCCAGTACTTC. Translated, it gives CASSPFLPKETQYF.

Ten or more counts support this clonotype. The chain is built from TRBV9 and TRBJ2-3; no definite D call. Germline CDR1 is SGDLS and CDR2 is YYNGEE. This CDR3 comprises 12 residues. With 1 base removed from V and 4 bases from J, the gap between germline ends came to 4 bases. The CDR3 is CASSVPADTQYF. DNA of the CDR3: TGTGCCAGCAGCGTACCCGCAGATACGCAGTATTTT.

V gene TRBV12-3 or TRBV12-4 combines with J gene TRBJ2-5; TRBD2 aligns across 7 bases. CDR3 length: 15 residues. Germline trimming cut 6 bases from V and 4 bases from J; bases unmatched to any gene: 11. The CDR3 protein is CASSFGLVMVETQYF. DNA of the CDR3: TGTGCCAGCAGCTTCGGACTAGTTATGGTAGAGACCCAGTACTTC.

Only a few counts were recorded for this clonotype. The genes are TRBV5-1 and TRBJ2-6; D not resolved. CDR1 and CDR2 from the germline V gene are SGHRS and YFSETQ. This CDR3 comprises 16 residues. V was clipped by 1 base and J by 2 bases, with 10 bases between them. DNA of the CDR3: TGCGCCAGCAGCTTGCCGCGGAATACTGGGGCCAACGTCCTGACTTTC. It codes for CASSLPRNTGANVLTF.

V usage is TRBV12-3 or TRBV12-4 and J usage is TRBJ2-1; D is uncertain. This CDR3 is built from 11 residues. V was trimmed by 1 base and J by 13 bases, leaving 8 bases between them. Here the CDR3 DNA reads TGTGCCAGCAGTTTAGGTGAAGCCCAGTTCTTC. It encodes CASSLGEAQFF.

This clonotype was recorded at least ten times. The V and J genes are TRBV24-1 and TRBJ2-4; 7 bases are a match to TRBD1. The J segment lost 1 base and the V segment lost 3 bases, leaving 8 bases of the junction unmatched. Germline CDR1 reads KGHDR; CDR2 reads SFDVKD. The CDR3 covers 17 residues. The CDR3 here is CATSDNRGPLAKNIQYF. The CDR3 DNA reads TGTGCCACCAGTGATAACAGGGGCCCCCTGGCCAAAAACATTCAGTACTTC.